Shown below are 25 T cell receptor beta chains from a single sample sequenced in a study of blood T cell repertoires in COVID-19. Method: immunoSEQ multiplex PCR; TCRdb's copy keeps in-frame clones and lacks some. The sample comprises approximately 250,000 clones, roughly 83% of which are singletons, and 5% to 6% rests with the top ten. Source material: peripheral blood. Receptors originate from a woman over 75 with COVID-19, enrolled during active disease.

This clone was detected only once. The rearrangement joins TRBV10-3 to TRBJ1-2, with 7 nucleotides matching TRBD1. This CDR3 region has 13 residues. In germline, CDR1 is ENHRY, CDR2 SYGVKD. After removal of 8 bases from V and 8 bases from J, the junction contained 11 bases not matched to a gene. CDR3 in DNA: TGTGCCATCTCGGGACAGCTCTCTTCCGGCTACACCTTC. Translated, it gives CAISGQLSSGYTF.

In this sample, this clone turned up a few times. V and J are TRBV6-5 and TRBJ2-5; 7 nucleotides line up with TRBD2. V dropped 5 bases and J dropped 3; count of bases not matched to a gene: 6. Germline V gives CDR1 MNHEY, CDR2 SVGAGI. This CDR3 region has 14 residues. CDR3 protein: CASSPFGGKETQYF. CDR3 DNA sequence: TGTGCCAGCAGTCCCTTCGGGGGGAAAGAGACCCAGTACTTC.

The J gene is TRBJ2-4, the V gene TRBV5-1, with 7 bases lining up with TRBD2. The germline V gene encodes CDR1 SGHRS and CDR2 YFSETQ. The length of the CDR3 is 18 residues. V shed 3 bases, J shed 0 bases, and the junction held 12 bases outside the gene matches. The CDR3 sequence is CASSSGVPSGGAKNIQYF. CDR3 nucleotide sequence: TGCGCCAGCAGCTCAGGAGTACCTAGCGGAGGAGCCAAAAACATTCAGTACTTC.

The chain carries TRBV18 and TRBJ2-1, with TRBD2 matching over 10 bases. Germline trimming cut 6 bases from V and 7 bases from J; bases unmatched to any gene: 9. The CDR3 length is 15 residues. The germline V gene encodes CDR1 KGHSH and CDR2 LQKENI. The CDR3 loop reads CASSQSGGARNEQFF. The CDR3 region has the DNA TGTGCCAGCTCCCAAAGCGGGGGGGCGCGAAATGAGCAGTTCTTC.

The chain is built from TRBV7-8 and TRBJ2-3, with 11 bases aligning to TRBD2. The CDR3 has 17 residues. Germline CDR1 reads SGHVS; CDR2 reads FQNEAQ. V dropped 5 bases and J dropped 0; count of bases not matched to a gene: 7. The CDR3 protein is CASSRGVAGGSTDTQYF. The CDR3 DNA sequence: TGTGCCAGCAGCCGCGGCGTAGCGGGGGGGAGCACAGATACGCAGTATTTT.

This rearrangement joins TRBV28 to TRBJ1-1; TRBD1 agrees at 9 bases. The CDR3 length is 12 residues. Looked up from germline, CDR1 is MDHEN and CDR2 is SYDVKM. With 6 bases clipped from V and 8 bases from J, the junction kept 4 bases outside the gene matches. The DNA for the CDR3 is TGTGCCAGCAGCCGGGGGACAGGGGAAGCTTTCTTT. It is translated as CASSRGTGEAFF.

V is TRBV12-1 and J is TRBJ2-2; the table's D call of TRBD2 was not tested on the DNA. TRBV12-1 corresponds to a pseudogene. This CDR3 spans 15 amino acids. CDR3: CASSFGVINTGELFF. The CDR3 DNA follows: TGTGCCAGCAGCTTTGGCGTTATAAACACCGGGGAGCTGTTTTTT.

This chain's CDR3 is CASSADGQGRTEAFF. The CDR3 coding sequence is TGTGCCAGCAGCGCAGATGGACAGGGTAGGACTGAAGCTTTCTTT. The J gene is TRBJ1-1, the V gene TRBV11-1; 8 nucleotides line up with TRBD1. Germline V gives CDR1 SGHAT, CDR2 FQDESV (reference sequence). V lost 5 bases to trimming and J lost 5 bases; unmatched junction nucleotides: 10. The CDR3 runs 15 residues.

This rearrangement joins TRBV19 to TRBJ1-4, with D possibly being TRBD1 (5 bases). V lost 5 bases, J lost 8 bases, and 21 bases lay in between. CDR1 LNHDA and CDR2 SQIVND come from the germline V gene (reference sequence). There are 16 residues in the CDR3. The CDR3 DNA follows: TGTGCCAGTAGTTTCTTGAACAGCCCAGGGTTGGAAAAACTGTTTTTT. Its translation: CASSFLNSPGLEKLFF.

The J gene is TRBJ2-1, the V gene TRBV4-1, with D perhaps TRBD2 (5 bases). The V end was cut by 1 base, the J end by 3 bases, with 10 bases between. The CDR3 sequence is 15 residues long. CDR1 and CDR2 (germline): MGHRA, YSYEKL. Written as DNA, the CDR3 is TGCGCCAGCAGCCAAGCTGGACTGGACTACAATGAGCAGTTCTTC. Translation gives CASSQAGLDYNEQFF.

This chain joins TRBV30 and TRBJ2-2, with 7 bases matching TRBD1. The length of the CDR3 is 14 residues. V gave up 3 bases and J gave up 5 bases; unmatched junction bases: 6. Germline V lookup: CDR1 GTSNPN, CDR2 SVGIG (reference sequence). CDR3 DNA: TGTGCCTGGAGCCGGGGACAGTGGACCGGGGAGCTGTTTTTT. Amino acid sequence: CAWSRGQWTGELFF.

The V call is TRBV4-1, the J call TRBJ1-2; 8 bases map to TRBD1. Trimming cost V 1 base and J 4 bases; bases outside gene matches: 11. This CDR3 has 17 residues. Germline V gene lookup returns CDR1 MGHRA and CDR2 YSYEKL. The CDR3 sequence is CASSQGLDRGTSYGYTF. CDR3 in DNA: TGCGCCAGCAGCCAAGGTTTAGACAGGGGCACGAGCTATGGCTACACCTTC.

J is TRBJ2-2 and V is TRBV4-3; D unclear. The CDR3 extends over 15 amino acids. Germline CDR1 reads LGHNA; CDR2 reads YSLEER. Trimming stripped 0 bases from V and 4 bases from J, with 9 bases between. For the CDR3, the DNA is TGCGCCAGCAGCCAAGAAGACGGGTCCACCGGGGAGCTGTTTTTT. Translated: CASSQEDGSTGELFF.

This sequence joins TRBV18 and TRBJ1-1, with D tentatively TRBD1 (6 bases). The V gene's germline CDR1 is KGHSH and CDR2 LQKENI. The germline V and J ends were trimmed by 0 bases and 5 bases, with 13 bases remaining between them. The CDR3 is 15 amino acids. CDR3 nucleotides: TGTGCCAGCTCACCACCGGCCAGGGGTGGAACTGAAGCTTTCTTT. Translated, it gives CASSPPARGGTEAFF.

The genes are TRBV29-1 and TRBJ1-2, with TRBD1 matching 8 bases. This CDR3 has 13 residues. CDR1 is SQVTM and CDR2 is ANQGSEA in the germline V gene. V lost 6 bases and J lost 3; bases outside the gene matches: 6. CDR3 sequence (DNA): TGCAGCGTGGGCCACAGGGGGGACTATGGCTACACCTTC. Protein sequence: CSVGHRGDYGYTF.

This chain uses TRBV5-4 with TRBJ1-2; TRBD1 agrees at 9 bases. CDR3 size: 15 residues. Germline CDR1 and CDR2: SGHNT and YYREEE (reference sequence). The ends lost 1 base at V and 7 bases at J; junction bases unmatched: 8. The CDR3, as DNA: TGTGCCAGCAGCTTGACAGGGGGCGTAATCGGTGGCTACACCTTC. Its translation: CASSLTGGVIGGYTF.

This clone came up once. J is TRBJ1-5 and V is TRBV3-1 (or the pseudogene TRBV3-2); D ambiguous. CDR1 LGHDT and CDR2 YNNKEL come from the germline V gene (reference sequence). Trimming left V 0 bases short and J 6 bases short, with 6 bases between. This CDR3 has 13 residues. CDR3 coding DNA: TGTGCCAGCAGCCAAGATCGGGTTCAGCCCCAGCATTTT. As protein: CASSQDRVQPQHF.

The chain uses TRBV7-9 and TRBJ1-1; D uncertain. This CDR3 has 13 residues. V lost 1 base and J 8 bases, leaving 11 bases between the germline ends. CDR1 SEHNR and CDR2 FQNEAQ come from the germline V gene (reference sequence). CDR3: CASSLGVGGEAFF. In DNA form, the CDR3 reads TGTGCCAGCAGCTTAGGCGTGGGAGGAGAAGCTTTCTTT.

This clone was seen a few times. The genes are TRBV27 and TRBJ1-5; D is perhaps TRBD1 (6 bases). The CDR3 runs 15 residues. The V and J ends lost 8 bases and 0 bases respectively, with 14 bases between them. CDR1 and CDR2 from the germline V gene are MNHEY and SMNVEV (reference sequence). CDR3: CASREGTNSNQPQHF. The CDR3 DNA sequence: TGTGCCAGCCGAGAGGGGACAAATAGCAATCAGCCCCAGCATTTT.

The V and J genes are TRBV6-5 and TRBJ1-4; no clear D. This CDR3 spans 15 amino acids. Looked up from germline, CDR1 is MNHEY and CDR2 is SVGAGI. Trimming took off 0 bases at V and 10 bases at J, with 15 bases between the two ends. The CDR3 reads CASSYSTGGSPKLFF. CDR3 coding DNA: TGTGCCAGCAGTTACTCCACGGGAGGAAGCCCAAAACTGTTTTTT.

The chain joins TRBV7-8 to TRBJ1-6, with 8 bases aligning to TRBD1. Germline lookup yields CDR1 SGHVS and CDR2 FQNEAQ. This CDR3 is built from 15 residues. Trimming removed 5 bases from V and 10 bases from J; junction bases left unmatched: 10. CDR3 residues: CASSPLDRVKSPLHF. The CDR3 DNA is TGTGCCAGCAGCCCCTTGGACAGGGTAAAATCACCCCTCCACTTT.

This clone occurred once. This chain links TRBV7-2 with TRBJ1-5; 7 nucleotides line up with TRBD1. CDR1 is SGHTA, CDR2 FQGNSA, per germline. V was pared by 6 bases and J by 5 bases, with 10 bases of the junction left unmatched. This CDR3 contains 15 residues. The CDR3 sequence is CASRSTGTVDQPQHF. In DNA form, the CDR3 reads TGTGCCAGCAGATCCACAGGGACAGTCGATCAGCCCCAGCATTTT.

This sequence joins TRBV2 and TRBJ1-1; perhaps TRBD1 as D (6 bases). The germline V and J ends were trimmed by 1 base and 9 bases, with 12 bases remaining between them. In germline, CDR1 is SNHLY, CDR2 FYNNEI. The CDR3 covers 13 residues. Written as DNA, the CDR3 is TGTGCCAGCAGTGAAGAGGACAGTCTGAAAGCTTTCTTT. Protein sequence: CASSEEDSLKAFF.

The chain links TRBV28 to TRBJ1-4; D is unresolved. CDR1 MDHEN and CDR2 SYDVKM come from the germline V gene. V was pared by 9 bases and J by 8 bases, with 10 bases between. This CDR3 region has 11 residues. The CDR3 DNA follows: TGTGCCAGTGCAATGCGCGAAAAACTGTTTTTT. This encodes CASAMREKLFF.

The rearrangement joins TRBV18 to TRBJ2-5; tentatively, D is TRBD1 (5 bases). Looked up from germline, CDR1 is KGHSH and CDR2 is LQKENI. V lost 5 bases, J lost 5 bases, and 18 bases lay in between. The CDR3 consists of 15 residues. CDR3 nucleotide sequence: TGTGCCAGCTCAAGGACCACAGGTTTATGGGAGACCCAGTACTTC. Translating gives CASSRTTGLWETQYF. Based on the CDR3 plus reference TRBV18 and TRBJ2-5, the full variable domain is NAGVMQNPRHLVRRRGQEARLRCSPMKGHSHVYWYRQLPEEGLKFMVYLQKENIIDESGMPKERFSAEFPKEGPSILRIQQVVRGDSAAYFCASSRTTGLWETQYFGPGTRLLVL.